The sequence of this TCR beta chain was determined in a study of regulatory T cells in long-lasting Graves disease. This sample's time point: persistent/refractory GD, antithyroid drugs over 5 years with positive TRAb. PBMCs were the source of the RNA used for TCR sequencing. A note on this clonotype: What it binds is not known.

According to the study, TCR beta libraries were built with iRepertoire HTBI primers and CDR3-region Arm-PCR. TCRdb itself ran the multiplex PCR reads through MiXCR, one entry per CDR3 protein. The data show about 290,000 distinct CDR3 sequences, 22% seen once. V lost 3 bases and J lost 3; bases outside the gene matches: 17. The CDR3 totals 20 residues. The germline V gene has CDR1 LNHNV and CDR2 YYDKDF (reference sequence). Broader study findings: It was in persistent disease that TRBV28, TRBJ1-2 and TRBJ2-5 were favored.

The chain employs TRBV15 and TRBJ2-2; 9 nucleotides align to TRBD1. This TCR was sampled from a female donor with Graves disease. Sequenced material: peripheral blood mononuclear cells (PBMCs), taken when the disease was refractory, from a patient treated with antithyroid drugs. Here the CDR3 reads CATSSGYEQGALTDTGELFF. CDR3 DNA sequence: TGTGCCACCAGCAGCGGCTATGAACAGGGGGCGCTTACGGACACCGGGGAGCTGTTTTTT.